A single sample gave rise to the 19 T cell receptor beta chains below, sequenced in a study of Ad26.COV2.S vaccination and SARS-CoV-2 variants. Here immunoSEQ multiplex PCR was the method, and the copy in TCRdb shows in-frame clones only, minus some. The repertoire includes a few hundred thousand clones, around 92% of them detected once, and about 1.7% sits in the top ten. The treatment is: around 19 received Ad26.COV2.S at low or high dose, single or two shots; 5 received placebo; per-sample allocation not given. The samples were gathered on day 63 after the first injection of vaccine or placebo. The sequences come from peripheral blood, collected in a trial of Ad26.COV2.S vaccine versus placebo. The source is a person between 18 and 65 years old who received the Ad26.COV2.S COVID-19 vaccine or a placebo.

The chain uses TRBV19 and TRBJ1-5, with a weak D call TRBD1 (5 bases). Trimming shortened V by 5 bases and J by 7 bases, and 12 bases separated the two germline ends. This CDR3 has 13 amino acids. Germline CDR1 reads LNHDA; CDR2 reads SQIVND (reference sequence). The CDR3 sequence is CASSGAPRQPQHF. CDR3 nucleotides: TGTGCCAGTAGTGGGGCCCCTCGACAGCCCCAGCATTTT.

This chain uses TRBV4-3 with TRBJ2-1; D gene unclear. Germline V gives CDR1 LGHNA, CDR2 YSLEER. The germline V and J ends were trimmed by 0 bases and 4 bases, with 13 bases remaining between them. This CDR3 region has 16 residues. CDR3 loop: CASSQDLFGGYNEQFF. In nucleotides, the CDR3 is TGCGCCAGCAGCCAAGATCTCTTCGGTGGGTACAATGAGCAGTTCTTC.

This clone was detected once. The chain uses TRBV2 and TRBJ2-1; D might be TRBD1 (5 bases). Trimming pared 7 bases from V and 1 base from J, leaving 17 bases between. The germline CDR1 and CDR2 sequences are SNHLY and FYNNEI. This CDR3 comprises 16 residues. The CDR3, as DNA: TGTGCCAGCACCAGAACCGGCAGGGCATCCTACAATGAGCAGTTCTTC. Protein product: CASTRTGRASYNEQFF.

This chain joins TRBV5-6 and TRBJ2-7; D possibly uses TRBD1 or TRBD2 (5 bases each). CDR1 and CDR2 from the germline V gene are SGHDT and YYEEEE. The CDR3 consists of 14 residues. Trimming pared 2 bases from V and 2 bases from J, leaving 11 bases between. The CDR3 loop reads CASSFVGETYEQYF. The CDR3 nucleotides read TGTGCCAGCAGCTTTGTGGGGGAGACCTACGAGCAGTACTTC.

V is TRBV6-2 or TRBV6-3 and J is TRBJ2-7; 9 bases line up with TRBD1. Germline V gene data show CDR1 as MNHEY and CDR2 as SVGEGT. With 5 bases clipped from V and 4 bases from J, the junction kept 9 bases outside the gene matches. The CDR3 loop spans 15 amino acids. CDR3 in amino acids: CASSDPGTGFYEQYF. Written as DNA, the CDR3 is TGTGCCAGCAGTGACCCCGGGACAGGGTTTTACGAGCAGTACTTC.

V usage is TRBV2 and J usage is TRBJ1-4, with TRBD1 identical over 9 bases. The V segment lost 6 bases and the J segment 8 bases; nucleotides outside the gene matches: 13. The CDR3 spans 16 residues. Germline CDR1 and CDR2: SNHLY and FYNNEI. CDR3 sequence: CASSQGDRVWGEKLFF. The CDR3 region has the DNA TGTGCCAGCAGCCAGGGGGACAGGGTTTGGGGCGAAAAACTGTTTTTT.

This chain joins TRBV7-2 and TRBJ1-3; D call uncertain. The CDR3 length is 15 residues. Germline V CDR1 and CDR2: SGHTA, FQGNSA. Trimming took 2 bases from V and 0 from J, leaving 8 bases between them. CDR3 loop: CASSLTRISGNTIYF. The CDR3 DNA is TGTGCCAGCAGCTTAACCAGGATCTCTGGAAACACCATATATTTT. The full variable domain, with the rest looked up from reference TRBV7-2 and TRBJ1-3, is GAGVSQSPSNKVTEKGKDVELRCDPISGHTALYWYRQSLGQGLEFLIYFQGNSAPDKSGLPSDRFSAERTGGSVSTLTIQRTQQEDSAVYLCASSLTRISGNTIYFGEGSWLTVV.

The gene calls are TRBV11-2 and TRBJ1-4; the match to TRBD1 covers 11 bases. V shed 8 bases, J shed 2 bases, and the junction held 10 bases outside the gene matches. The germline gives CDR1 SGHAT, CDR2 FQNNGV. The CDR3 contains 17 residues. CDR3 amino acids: CASGRTGGGGTNEKLFF. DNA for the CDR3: TGTGCCAGCGGTAGGACAGGGGGCGGAGGGACTAATGAAAAACTGTTTTTT.

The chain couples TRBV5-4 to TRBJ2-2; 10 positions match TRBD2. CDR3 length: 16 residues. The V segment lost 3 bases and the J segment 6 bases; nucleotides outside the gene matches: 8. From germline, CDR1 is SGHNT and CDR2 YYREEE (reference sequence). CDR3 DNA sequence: TGTGCCAGCAGCTCCAGCGGGGGGGCCTTCCCCGGGGAGCTGTTTTTT. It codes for CASSSSGGAFPGELFF.

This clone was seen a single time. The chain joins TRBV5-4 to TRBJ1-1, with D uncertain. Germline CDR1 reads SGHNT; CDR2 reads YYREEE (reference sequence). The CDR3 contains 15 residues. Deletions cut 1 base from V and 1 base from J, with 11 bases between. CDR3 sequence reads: CASSLFGSPNTEAFF. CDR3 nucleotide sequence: TGTGCCAGCAGCTTGTTTGGGAGCCCGAACACTGAAGCTTTCTTT.

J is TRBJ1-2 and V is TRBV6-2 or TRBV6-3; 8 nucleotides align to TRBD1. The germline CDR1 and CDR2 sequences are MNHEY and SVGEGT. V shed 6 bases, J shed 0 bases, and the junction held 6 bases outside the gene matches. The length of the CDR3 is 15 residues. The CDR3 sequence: CASSNGQGPNYGYTF. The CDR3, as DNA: TGTGCCAGCAGCAATGGACAGGGCCCTAACTATGGCTACACCTTC.

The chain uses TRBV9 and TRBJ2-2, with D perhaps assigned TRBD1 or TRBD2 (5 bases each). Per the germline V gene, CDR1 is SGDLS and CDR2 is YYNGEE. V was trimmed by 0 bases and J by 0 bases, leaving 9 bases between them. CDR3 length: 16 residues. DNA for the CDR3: TGTGCCAGCAGCGTAGGGCTGGGGGCGAACACCGGGGAGCTGTTTTTT. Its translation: CASSVGLGANTGELFF.

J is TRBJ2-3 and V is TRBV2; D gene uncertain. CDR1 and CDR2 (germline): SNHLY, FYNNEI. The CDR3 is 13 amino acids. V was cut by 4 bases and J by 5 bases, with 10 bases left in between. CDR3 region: CASSAVYKDTQYF. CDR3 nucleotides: TGTGCCAGCAGTGCGGTCTATAAAGATACGCAGTATTTT.

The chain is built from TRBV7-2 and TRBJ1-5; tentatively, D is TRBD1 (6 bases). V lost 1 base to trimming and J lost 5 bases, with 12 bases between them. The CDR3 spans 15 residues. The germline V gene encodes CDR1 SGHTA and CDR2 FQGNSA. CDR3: CASSLGVYRDQPQHF. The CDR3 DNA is TGTGCCAGCAGCTTAGGTGTTTACAGGGATCAGCCCCAGCATTTT. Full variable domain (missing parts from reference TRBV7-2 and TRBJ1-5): GAGVSQSPSNKVTEKGKDVELRCDPISGHTALYWYRQSLGQGLEFLIYFQGNSAPDKSGLPSDRFSAERTGGSVSTLTIQRTQQEDSAVYLCASSLGVYRDQPQHFGDGTRLSIL.

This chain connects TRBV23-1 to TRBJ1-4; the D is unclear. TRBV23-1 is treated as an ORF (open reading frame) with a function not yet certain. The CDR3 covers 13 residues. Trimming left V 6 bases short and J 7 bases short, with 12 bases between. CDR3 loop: CASRGRSSEKLFF. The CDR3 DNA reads TGCGCCAGCAGGGGCAGGTCAAGTGAAAAACTGTTTTTT.

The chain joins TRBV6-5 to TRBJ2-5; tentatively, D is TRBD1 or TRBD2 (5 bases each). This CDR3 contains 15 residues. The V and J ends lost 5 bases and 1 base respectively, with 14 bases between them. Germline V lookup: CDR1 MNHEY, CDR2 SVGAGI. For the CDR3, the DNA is TGTGCCAGCAGTCCTACCGGGACCGCCCAAGAGACCCAGTACTTC. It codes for CASSPTGTAQETQYF.

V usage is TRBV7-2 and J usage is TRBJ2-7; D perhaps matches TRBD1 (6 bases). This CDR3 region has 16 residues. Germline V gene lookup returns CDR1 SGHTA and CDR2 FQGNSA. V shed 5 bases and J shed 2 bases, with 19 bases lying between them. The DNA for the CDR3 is TGTGCCAGCAGCCTCGACTCCACAGGGAGCACCTACGAGCAGTACTTC. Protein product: CASSLDSTGSTYEQYF.

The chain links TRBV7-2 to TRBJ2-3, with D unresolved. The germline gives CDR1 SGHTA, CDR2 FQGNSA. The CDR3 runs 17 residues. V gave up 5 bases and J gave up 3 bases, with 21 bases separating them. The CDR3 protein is CASSPPPYRMVTDTQYF. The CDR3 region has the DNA TGTGCCAGCAGCCCCCCCCCATATCGGATGGTAACAGATACGCAGTATTTT.

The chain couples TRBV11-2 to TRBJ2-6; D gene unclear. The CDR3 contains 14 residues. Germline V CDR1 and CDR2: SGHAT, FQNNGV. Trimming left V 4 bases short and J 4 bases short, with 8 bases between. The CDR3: CASSSGGGANVLTF. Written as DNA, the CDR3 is TGTGCCAGCAGCTCGGGTGGCGGGGCCAACGTCCTGACTTTC.